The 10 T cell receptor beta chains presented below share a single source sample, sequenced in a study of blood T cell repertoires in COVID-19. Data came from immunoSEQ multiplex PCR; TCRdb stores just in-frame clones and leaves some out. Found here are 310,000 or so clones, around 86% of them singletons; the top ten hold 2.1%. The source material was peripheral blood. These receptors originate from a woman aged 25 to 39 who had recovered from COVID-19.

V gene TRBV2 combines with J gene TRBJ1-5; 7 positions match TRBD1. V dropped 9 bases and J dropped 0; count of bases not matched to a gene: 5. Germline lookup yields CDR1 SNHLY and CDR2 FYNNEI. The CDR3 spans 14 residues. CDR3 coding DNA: TGTGCCAGTGGGGACAGTTATAGCAATCAGCCCCAGCATTTT. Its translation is CASGDSYSNQPQHF.

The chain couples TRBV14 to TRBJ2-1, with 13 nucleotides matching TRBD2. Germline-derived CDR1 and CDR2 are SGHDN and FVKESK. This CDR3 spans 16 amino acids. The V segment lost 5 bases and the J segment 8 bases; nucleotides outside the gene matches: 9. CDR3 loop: CASSYSGTSGVHEQFF. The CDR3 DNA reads TGTGCCAGCAGCTACTCCGGGACTAGCGGGGTCCATGAGCAGTTCTTC. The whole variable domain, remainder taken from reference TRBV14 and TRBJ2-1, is EAGVTQFPSHSVIEKGQTVTLRCDPISGHDNLYWYRRVMGKEIKFLLHFVKESKQDESGMPNNRFLAERTGGTYSTLKVQPAELEDSGVYFCASSYSGTSGVHEQFFGPGTRLTVL.

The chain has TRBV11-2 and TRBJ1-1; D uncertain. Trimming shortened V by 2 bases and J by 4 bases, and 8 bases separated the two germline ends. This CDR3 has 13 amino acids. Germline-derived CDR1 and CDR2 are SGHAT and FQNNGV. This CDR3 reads CASSLRPSTEAFF. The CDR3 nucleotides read TGTGCCAGCAGCTTACGTCCCAGCACTGAAGCTTTCTTT.

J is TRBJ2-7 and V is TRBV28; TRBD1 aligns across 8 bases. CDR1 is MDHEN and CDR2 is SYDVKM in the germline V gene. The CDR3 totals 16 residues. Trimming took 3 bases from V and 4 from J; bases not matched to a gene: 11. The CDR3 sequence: CASSFPLRTGLYEQYF. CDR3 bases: TGTGCCAGCAGTTTCCCCTTGAGGACAGGGTTGTACGAGCAGTACTTC.

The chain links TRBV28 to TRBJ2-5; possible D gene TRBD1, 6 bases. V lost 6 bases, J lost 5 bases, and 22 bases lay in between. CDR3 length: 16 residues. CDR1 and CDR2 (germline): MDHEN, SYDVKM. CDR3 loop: CASRGDVTGRGETQYF. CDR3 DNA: TGTGCCAGCAGGGGGGACGTGACAGGACGTGGGGAGACCCAGTACTTC.

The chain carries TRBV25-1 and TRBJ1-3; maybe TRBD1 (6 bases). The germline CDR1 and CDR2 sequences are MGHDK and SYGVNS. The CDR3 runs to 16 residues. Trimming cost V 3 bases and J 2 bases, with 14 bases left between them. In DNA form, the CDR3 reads TGTGCCAGCAGTGATAAACAGGGAGCGCCTGGAAACACCATATATTTT. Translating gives CASSDKQGAPGNTIYF.

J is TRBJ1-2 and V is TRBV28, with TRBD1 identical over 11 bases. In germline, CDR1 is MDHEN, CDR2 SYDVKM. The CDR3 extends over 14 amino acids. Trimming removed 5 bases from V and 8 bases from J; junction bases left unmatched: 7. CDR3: CASSPGQGVRGYTF. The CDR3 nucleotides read TGTGCCAGCAGTCCGGGACAGGGGGTAAGGGGCTACACCTTC.

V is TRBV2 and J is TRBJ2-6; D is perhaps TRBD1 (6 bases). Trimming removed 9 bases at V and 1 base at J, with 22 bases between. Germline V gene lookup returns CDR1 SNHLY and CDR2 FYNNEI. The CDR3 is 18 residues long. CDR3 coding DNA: TGTGCCAGTACAACGGGGCAGGGGAGCCCTTCTGGGGCCAACGTCCTGACTTTC. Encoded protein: CASTTGQGSPSGANVLTF.

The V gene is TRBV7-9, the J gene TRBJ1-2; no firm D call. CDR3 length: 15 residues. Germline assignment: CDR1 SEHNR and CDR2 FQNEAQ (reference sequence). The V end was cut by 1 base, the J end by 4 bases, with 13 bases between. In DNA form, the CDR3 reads TGTGCCAGCAGCTTAGTTCGTACGGGTGGCTATGGCTACACCTTC. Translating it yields CASSLVRTGGYGYTF.

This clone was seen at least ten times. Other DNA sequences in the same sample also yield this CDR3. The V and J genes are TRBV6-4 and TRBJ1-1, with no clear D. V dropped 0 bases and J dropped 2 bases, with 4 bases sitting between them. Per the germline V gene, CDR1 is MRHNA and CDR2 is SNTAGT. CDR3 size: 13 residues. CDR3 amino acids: CASSDSQNTEAFF. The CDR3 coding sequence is TGTGCCAGCAGTGACTCACAAAACACTGAAGCTTTCTTT.